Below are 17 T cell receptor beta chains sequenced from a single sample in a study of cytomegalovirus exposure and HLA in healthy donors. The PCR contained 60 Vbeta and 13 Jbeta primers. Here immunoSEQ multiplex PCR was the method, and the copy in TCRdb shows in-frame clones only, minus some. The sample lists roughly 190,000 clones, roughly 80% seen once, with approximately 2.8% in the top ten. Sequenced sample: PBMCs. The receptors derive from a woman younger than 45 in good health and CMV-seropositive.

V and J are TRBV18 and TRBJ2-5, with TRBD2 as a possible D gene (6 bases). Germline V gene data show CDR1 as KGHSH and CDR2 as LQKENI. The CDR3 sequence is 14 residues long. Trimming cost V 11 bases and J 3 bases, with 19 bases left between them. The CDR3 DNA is TGTGCCGCCAAAGACGATGCGGGAAAAGAGACCCAGTACTTC. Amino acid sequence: CAAKDDAGKETQYF. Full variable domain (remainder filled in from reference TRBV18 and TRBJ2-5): NAGVMQNPRHLVRRRGQEARLRCSPMKGHSHVYWYRQLPEEGLKFMVYLQKENIIDESGMPKERFSAEFPKEGPSILRIQQVVRGDSAAYFCAAKDDAGKETQYFGPGTRLLVL.

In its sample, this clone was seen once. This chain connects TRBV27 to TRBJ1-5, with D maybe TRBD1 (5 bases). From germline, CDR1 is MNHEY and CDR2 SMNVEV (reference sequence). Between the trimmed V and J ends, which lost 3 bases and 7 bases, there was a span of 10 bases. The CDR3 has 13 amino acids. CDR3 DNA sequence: TGTGCCAGCAGTTTTTTTCAGGGACAGCCCCAGCATTTT. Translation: CASSFFQGQPQHF.

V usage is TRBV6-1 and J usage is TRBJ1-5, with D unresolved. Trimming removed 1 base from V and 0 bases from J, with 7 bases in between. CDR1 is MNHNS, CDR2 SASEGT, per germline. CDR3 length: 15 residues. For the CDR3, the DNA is TGTGCCAGCAGTGAAGAACACCATAGCAATCAGCCCCAGCATTTT. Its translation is CASSEEHHSNQPQHF.

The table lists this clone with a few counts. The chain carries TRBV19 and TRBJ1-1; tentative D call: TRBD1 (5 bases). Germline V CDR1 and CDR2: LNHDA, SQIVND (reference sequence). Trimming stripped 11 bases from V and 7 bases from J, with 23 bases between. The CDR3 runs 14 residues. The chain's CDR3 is CAVTGDSIPYEAFF. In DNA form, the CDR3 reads TGTGCCGTGACGGGGGATTCCATCCCTTATGAAGCTTTCTTT.

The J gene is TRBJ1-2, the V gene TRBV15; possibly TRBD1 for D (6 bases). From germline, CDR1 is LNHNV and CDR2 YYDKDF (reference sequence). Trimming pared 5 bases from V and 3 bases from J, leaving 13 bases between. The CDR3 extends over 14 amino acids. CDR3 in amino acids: CATSEGQFDYGYTF. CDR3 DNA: TGTGCCACCAGCGAAGGACAGTTTGACTATGGCTACACCTTC.

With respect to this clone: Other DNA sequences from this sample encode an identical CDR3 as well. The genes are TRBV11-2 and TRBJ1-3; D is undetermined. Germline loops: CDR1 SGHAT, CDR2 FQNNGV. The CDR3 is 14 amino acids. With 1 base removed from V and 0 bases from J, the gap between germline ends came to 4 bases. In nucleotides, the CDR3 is TGTGCCAGCAGCTTAGGCGGCTCTGGAAACACCATATATTTT. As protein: CASSLGGSGNTIYF.

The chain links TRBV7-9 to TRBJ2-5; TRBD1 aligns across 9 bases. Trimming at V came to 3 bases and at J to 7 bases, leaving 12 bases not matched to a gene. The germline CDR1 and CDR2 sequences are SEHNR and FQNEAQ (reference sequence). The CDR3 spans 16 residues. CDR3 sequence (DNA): TGTGCCAGCAGCTTTCTTGGACAGGGGCCCGGGGGGACCCAGTACTTC. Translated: CASSFLGQGPGGTQYF.

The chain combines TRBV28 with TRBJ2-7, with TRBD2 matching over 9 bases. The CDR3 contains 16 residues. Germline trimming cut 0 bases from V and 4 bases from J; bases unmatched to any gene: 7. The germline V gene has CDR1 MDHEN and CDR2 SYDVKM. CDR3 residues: CASSLWNSGSRYEQYF. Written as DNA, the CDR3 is TGTGCCAGCAGTTTATGGAATAGCGGGAGTAGATACGAGCAGTACTTC.

The CDR3 sequence is CASSFERSYEQYF. The CDR3 DNA follows: TGTGCCAGCAGTTTTGAGCGCTCCTACGAGCAGTACTTC. The chain uses TRBV28 and TRBJ2-5; no clear D. The J call may be faulty, since TRBJ2-7 better matches the DNA end. The CDR3 extends over 13 amino acids. Germline CDR1 is MDHEN and CDR2 is SYDVKM.

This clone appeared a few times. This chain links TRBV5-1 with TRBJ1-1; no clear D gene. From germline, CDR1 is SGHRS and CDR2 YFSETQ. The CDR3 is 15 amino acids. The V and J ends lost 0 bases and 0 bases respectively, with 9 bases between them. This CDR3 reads CASSLVGGLNTEAFF. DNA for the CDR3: TGCGCCAGCAGCTTGGTAGGCGGATTGAACACTGAAGCTTTCTTT.

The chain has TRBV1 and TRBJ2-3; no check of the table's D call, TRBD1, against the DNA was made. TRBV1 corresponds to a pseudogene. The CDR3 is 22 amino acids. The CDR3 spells CTSINDTVHGGVRQGFTDTQYF. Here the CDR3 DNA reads TGCACCAGCATCAACGACACTGTTCACGGAGGGGTACGACAGGGCTTTACAGATACGCAGTATTTT.

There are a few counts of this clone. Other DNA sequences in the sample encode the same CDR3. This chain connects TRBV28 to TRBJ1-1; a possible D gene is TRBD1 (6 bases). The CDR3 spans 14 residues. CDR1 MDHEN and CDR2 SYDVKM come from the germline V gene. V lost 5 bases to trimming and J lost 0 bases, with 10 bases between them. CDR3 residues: CASSLDRMNTEAFF. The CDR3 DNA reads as TGTGCCAGCAGTCTCGACAGGATGAACACTGAAGCTTTCTTT. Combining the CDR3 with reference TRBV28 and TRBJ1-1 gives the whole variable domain DVKVTQSSRYLVKRTGEKVFLECVQDMDHENMFWYRQDPGLGLRLIYFSYDVKMKEKGDIPEGYSVSREKKERFSLILESASTNQTSMYLCASSLDRMNTEAFFGQGTRLTVV.

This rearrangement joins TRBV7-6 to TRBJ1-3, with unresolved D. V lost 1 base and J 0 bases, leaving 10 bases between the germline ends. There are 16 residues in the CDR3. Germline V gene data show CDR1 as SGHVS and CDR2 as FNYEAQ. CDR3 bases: TGTGCCAGCAGCTTAGTACCATCGGGCTCTGGAAACACCATATATTTT. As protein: CASSLVPSGSGNTIYF. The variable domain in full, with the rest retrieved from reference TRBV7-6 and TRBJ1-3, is GAGVSQSPRYKVTKRGQDVALRCDPISGHVSLYWYRQALGQGPEFLTYFNYEAQQDKSGLPNDRFSAERPEGSISTLTIQRTEQRDSAMYRCASSLVPSGSGNTIYFGEGSWLTVV.

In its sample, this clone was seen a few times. The CDR3 DNA reads TGTGCCAGTAGTCCCTCCGCACGAGGGATAATGCCTGAAGCTTTCTTT. Its protein is CASSPSARGIMPEAFF. The chain combines TRBV19 with TRBJ1-1; D unclear. Trimming removed 5 bases from V and 6 bases from J, with 22 bases in between. Looked up from germline, CDR1 is LNHDA and CDR2 is SQIVND (reference sequence). The CDR3 contains 16 residues. Together with reference TRBV19 and TRBJ1-1, the CDR3 gives the full variable domain: DGGITQSPKYLFRKEGQNVTLSCEQNLNHDAMYWYRQDPGQGLRLIYYSQIVNDFQKGDIAEGYSVSREKKESFPLTVTSAQKNPTAFYLCASSPSARGIMPEAFFGQGTRLTVV.

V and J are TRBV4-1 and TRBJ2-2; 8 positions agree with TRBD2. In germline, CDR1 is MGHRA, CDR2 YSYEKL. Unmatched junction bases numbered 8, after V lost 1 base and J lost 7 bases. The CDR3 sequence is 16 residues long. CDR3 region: CASSQVGSGMVGELFF. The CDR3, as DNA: TGCGCCAGCAGCCAAGTCGGTAGCGGGATGGTCGGGGAGCTGTTTTTT.

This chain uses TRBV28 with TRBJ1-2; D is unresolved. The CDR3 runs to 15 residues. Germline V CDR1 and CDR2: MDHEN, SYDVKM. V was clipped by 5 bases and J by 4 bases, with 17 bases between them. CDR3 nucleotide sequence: TGTGCCAGCAGTCCTGGATTGGGCACCCCCTATGGCTACACCTTC. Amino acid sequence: CASSPGLGTPYGYTF.

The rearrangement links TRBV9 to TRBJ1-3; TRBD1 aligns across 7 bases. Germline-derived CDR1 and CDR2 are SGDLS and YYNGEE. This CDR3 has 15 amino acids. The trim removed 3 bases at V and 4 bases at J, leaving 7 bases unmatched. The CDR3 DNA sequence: TGTGCCAGCAGCGCGTCGACAGGGAAAGGAAACACCATATATTTT. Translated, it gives CASSASTGKGNTIYF.